These T cell receptor beta chains were read from a single sample in a study of blood T cell repertoires in COVID-19. Clones were sequenced by immunoSEQ multiplex PCR, and TCRdb holds only the in-frame ones, with some missing. Of about 70,000 clones in the sample, more than 75% are singletons; the top ten hold 15%. Sequenced material: peripheral blood. Receptors originate from a human donor in a cohort sampled during active COVID-19. CDR3s include the opening cysteine and the closing phenylalanine or tryptophan. The D gene is left open where the match is weak. Some rows have no size entry. The others give once, few or many, or a class for an expanded clone.

D gene	clone size	V gene	J gene	CDR3 protein	CDR3 DNA
TRBD1	.	TRBV19	TRBJ1-5	CASSPGDSPQSQHF	TGTGCCAGTAGTCCGGGGGACAGTCCCCAGTCCCAGCATTTT
TRBD2	.	TRBV5-1	TRBJ2-1	CASSLDGGTQFF	TGCGCCAGCAGCTTGGACGGGGGGACGCAGTTCTTC
.	.	TRBV27	TRBJ2-1	CASSLVADSYNEQFF	TGTGCCAGCAGTTTAGTAGCGGACTCCTACAATGAGCAGTTCTTC
.	.	TRBV28	TRBJ1-3	CASSFLSGNTIYF	TGTGCCAGCAGTTTCCTCTCTGGAAACACCATATATTTT
TRBD1	once	TRBV28	TRBJ2-5	CASTPGQGKTQYF	TGTGCCAGCACCCCGGGACAGGGAAAGACCCAGTACTTC
TRBD1	.	TRBV28	TRBJ1-2	CASRSGQGVRGYTF	TGTGCCAGCAGATCCGGACAGGGAGTGAGAGGCTACACCTTC
.	.	TRBV5-1	TRBJ1-1	CASRQGLNTEAFF	TGCGCCAGCAGACAGGGCCTGAACACTGAAGCTTTCTTT
TRBD2	.	TRBV3-1/TRBV3-2	TRBJ2-3	CASSQLGLAGGDTQYF	TGTGCCAGCAGCCAGCTTGGACTAGCGGGAGGAGATACGCAGTATTTT
.	.	TRBV9	TRBJ1-1	CASSVGPLGLNTEAFF	TGTGCCAGCAGCGTGGGCCCTCTTGGGTTGAACACTGAAGCTTTCTTT
.	.	TRBV5-1	TRBJ1-6	CASSLGLRDSPLHF	TGCGCCAGCAGCTTGGGTTTGCGGGATTCACCCCTCCACTTT
TRBD1	.	TRBV30	TRBJ1-1	CACRTGWDTEAFF	TGTGCCTGCCGGACAGGGTGGGACACTGAAGCTTTCTTT
TRBD2	many	TRBV6-6	TRBJ2-7	CASSLKGTSGSYEQYF	TGTGCCAGCAGCCTCAAGGGGACTAGCGGGAGCTACGAGCAGTACTTC
TRBD1	.	TRBV19	TRBJ1-1	CASSTNTGGQGAAEAFF	TGTGCCAGTAGTACAAACACCGGGGGACAGGGGGCCGCTGAAGCTTTCTTT
TRBD1	.	TRBV27	TRBJ2-1	CASSFPSGTGGNEQFF	TGTGCCAGCAGTTTTCCTTCGGGAACAGGGGGCAATGAGCAGTTCTTC
TRBD1	.	TRBV5-4	TRBJ2-7	CASRTDPGQGNEQYF	TGTGCCAGCAGAACAGATCCGGGACAGGGGAACGAGCAGTACTTC
TRBD1	.	TRBV7-9	TRBJ2-7	CASSLLRTGGNEQYF	TGTGCCAGCAGCTTACTTCGGACAGGGGGCAACGAGCAGTACTTC
TRBD2	.	TRBV27	TRBJ2-5	CASSWGTSGRASMETQYF	TGTGCCAGCAGTTGGGGGACTAGCGGGAGGGCTAGTATGGAGACCCAGTACTTC
TRBD1	.	TRBV25-1	TRBJ1-2	CASSDVSPGQVHGYTF	TGTGCCAGCAGTGATGTCTCCCCGGGACAGGTCCATGGCTACACCTTC
.	.	TRBV4-2	TRBJ1-1	CASSHSREGRTEAFF	TGTGCCAGCAGCCATTCCAGGGAGGGTAGGACTGAAGCTTTCTTT
TRBD1	.	TRBV6-2/TRBV6-3	TRBJ2-7	CASSYSSQGAPHEQYF	TGTGCCAGCAGTTACTCGAGCCAGGGGGCGCCACACGAGCAGTACTTC
.	few	TRBV2	TRBJ1-3	CASSEPRAGNTIYF	TGTGCCAGCAGTGAACCCAGGGCTGGAAACACCATATATTTT
TRBD1	.	TRBV27	TRBJ1-5	CASSSWTGDNQPQHF	TGTGCCAGCAGTTCATGGACAGGAGACAATCAGCCCCAGCATTTT
TRBD2	.	TRBV10-1	TRBJ2-7	CASSDLAGSYF	TGCGCCAGCAGTGACCTAGCGGGATCTTACTTC
TRBD1	.	TRBV13	TRBJ2-6	CATEQGAGANVLTF	TGTGCCACCGAACAGGGGGCTGGGGCCAACGTCCTGACTTTC
TRBD2	.	TRBV10-3	TRBJ2-3	CAITPGLAGDTQYF	TGTGCCATCACCCCGGGACTAGCGGGGGATACGCAGTATTTT
.	.	TRBV5-4	TRBJ2-7	CASSAPGVRSYEQYF	TGTGCCAGCAGTGCGCCGGGTGTCCGCTCCTACGAGCAGTACTTC
.	.	TRBV23-1	TRBJ1-3	CASSQEQPCSGNTIYF	TGCGCCAGCAGTCAAGAACAGCCGTGCTCTGGAAACACCATATATTTT
.	.	TRBV30	TRBJ2-7	CAWNSGGPYEQYF	TGTGCCTGGAATTCCGGGGGGCCCTACGAGCAGTACTTC
TRBD1	.	TRBV5-1	TRBJ2-2	CASRTSGTGSLGELFF	TGCGCCAGCAGAACTTCCGGGACAGGGAGTTTGGGGGAGCTGTTTTTT
.	.	TRBV9	TRBJ1-2	CASSVEYPGYGYTF	TGTGCCAGCAGCGTAGAATACCCAGGCTATGGCTACACCTTC
TRBD1	.	TRBV7-9	TRBJ2-7	CASSKTGVEQYF	TGTGCCAGCAGTAAGACAGGGGTCGAGCAGTACTTC
TRBD1	.	TRBV6-5	TRBJ2-7	CASSYSRTGTSEQYF	TGTGCCAGCAGTTACTCTAGGACAGGGACATCCGAGCAGTACTTC